The T cell receptor (beta chain) described here comes from a study of regulatory T cells in long-lasting Graves disease. At the level of the study: Persistent Graves' disease meant over 5 years of antithyroid drugs with positive TSH receptor antibodies.

Note on this clonotype: The antigen remains undetermined.

Findings of the study overall: Segments TRBV28, TRBJ1-2 and TRBJ2-5 showed preferential usage in persistent disease.

Building the TCR beta libraries relied on iRepertoire HTBI primers, and CDR3 regions underwent Arm-PCR. TCRdb fed the multiplex PCR reads into MiXCR, producing one record per CDR3 protein. The sample has about 430,000 distinct CDR3 sequences, roughly 23% seen once. The ends were cut back, 11 bases at V and 0 bases at J, with 14 bases in the middle. The germline CDR1 and CDR2 sequences are MNHEY and SMNVEV (reference sequence). The CDR3 consists of 14 residues. Time point noted: persistent/refractory GD, antithyroid drugs over 5 years with positive TRAb. Making the TCR library involved RNA that had been extracted from PBMCs.

This receptor was identified in a female donor with Graves disease. The chain uses TRBV27 and TRBJ1-5; D unresolved. The material sequenced was peripheral blood mononuclear cells (PBMCs), taken when the disease was refractory, from a patient treated with antithyroid drugs. CDR3 sequence (DNA): TGTGCCGGCCATGGGCAGAATAGCAATCAGCCCCAGCATTTT. Its protein product is CAGHGQNSNQPQHF.